These 3 T cell receptor beta chains came from one sample sequenced in a study of STAT3 mutations in large granular lymphocyte leukemia (dated by TCRdb to between 2018 and 2020). Overall results and qualifications from the work: At least one immunodominant TCRbeta clonotype was identified in every T-LGLL patient, and multiple immunodominant subclonotypes were identified in about half of the T-LGLL patients.

Antigens of these TCRs are unknown. The protocol used for the library was the immunoSEQ multiplex PCR assay. TCRdb mirrors the immuneACCESS table, restricted to in-frame sequences. Some clones are absent from its copies; in checked studies, under half trace to an unresolved V gene, and the reason for the others is unknown. Within this sample are about 24,000 clones, with about 94% of them counted one time only. The leading ten clones occupy roughly 6.5% of the sample. The sequenced sample was peripheral blood mononuclear cells. The origin of the receptors is a man between 40 and 49 years old with T-cell large granular lymphocyte leukemia. Some clones in this sample may be carry-over from other donors' samples. The age is the age at diagnosis.

This chain uses TRBV7-9 with TRBJ2-2; 9 bases line up with TRBD1. The J segment lost 2 bases and the V segment lost 5 bases, leaving 3 bases of the junction unmatched. The germline gives CDR1 SEHNR, CDR2 FQNEAQ (reference sequence). The CDR3 extends over 15 amino acids. The CDR3 DNA is TGTGCCAGCAGCCCGGACAGGGGTAACACCGGGGAGCTGTTTTTT. Protein: CASSPDRGNTGELFF.

The V call is TRBV29-1, the J call TRBJ1-2, with D possibly being TRBD1 (5 bases). CDR3 length: 12 amino acids. CDR1 and CDR2 (germline): SQVTM, ANQGSEA. Trimming cost V 3 bases and J 4 bases, with 9 bases left between them. CDR3 sequence (DNA): TGCAGCGTTGAGACAGACACCTATGGCTACACCTTC. It encodes CSVETDTYGYTF.

V gene TRBV30 combines with J gene TRBJ2-6, with D uncertain. Per the germline V gene, CDR1 is GTSNPN and CDR2 is SVGIG (reference sequence). CDR3 length: 12 residues. The V and J ends lost 3 bases and 2 bases respectively, with 2 bases between them. The CDR3 spells CAWSPGANVLTF. CDR3 bases: TGTGCCTGGAGCCCTGGGGCCAACGTCCTGACTTTC.